The 20 T cell receptor beta chains reported below all come from one sample, sequenced in a study of PD-L1 blockade in urothelial cancer. The protocol was immunoSEQ multiplex PCR, while the TCRdb copy is restricted to in-frame clones and leaves out a portion. The sample comprises about 55,000 clones, roughly 80% of which are singletons, and approximately 3.3% rests with the top ten. Sequencing used PBMCs, obtained around atezolizumab (anti-PD-L1) treatment. The receptors stem from a man aged 70-80 years with urothelial cancer.

The chain carries TRBV18 and TRBJ2-1; the match to TRBD2 covers 10 bases. V dropped 0 bases and J dropped 4; count of bases not matched to a gene: 0. Germline values: CDR1 KGHSH, CDR2 LQKENI. This CDR3 contains 15 residues. The DNA of the CDR3 is TGTGCCAGCTCACCACCGGGACTAGCGTACAATGAGCAGTTCTTC. Its protein product is CASSPPGLAYNEQFF. Using reference TRBV18 and TRBJ2-1 for the parts outside the CDR3, the full variable domain is NAGVMQNPRHLVRRRGQEARLRCSPMKGHSHVYWYRQLPEEGLKFMVYLQKENIIDESGMPKERFSAEFPKEGPSILRIQQVVRGDSAAYFCASSPPGLAYNEQFFGPGTRLTVL.

The chain has TRBV27 and TRBJ2-1; 10 bases line up with TRBD2. The CDR3 has 16 amino acids. With 5 bases clipped from V and 4 bases from J, the junction kept 8 bases outside the gene matches. The germline V gene encodes CDR1 MNHEY and CDR2 SMNVEV (reference sequence). In nucleotides, the CDR3 is TGTGCCAGCAGTGCGAGACTAGCGGGTTCTTACAATGAGCAGTTCTTC. This translates into CASSARLAGSYNEQFF.

The chain combines TRBV6-5 with TRBJ2-7; 11 bases fit TRBD2. V shed 5 bases and J 1 base; nucleotides not matched to a gene: 4. CDR1 and CDR2 (germline): MNHEY, SVGAGI. The CDR3 has 15 residues. The CDR3 protein is CASSRLAGRSYEQYF. In DNA form, the CDR3 reads TGTGCCAGCAGTCGACTAGCGGGGAGATCCTACGAGCAGTACTTC.

CDR3 sequence: CASSLEGEGWTEAFF. Here the CDR3 DNA reads TGCGCCAGCAGCTTGGAGGGGGAGGGCTGGACTGAAGCTTTCTTT. The chain has TRBV5-1 and TRBJ1-1; maybe TRBD1 (6 bases). Trimming took 0 bases from V and 5 from J, leaving 14 bases between them. The germline V gene has CDR1 SGHRS and CDR2 YFSETQ. This CDR3 region has 15 residues. Filled out from reference TRBV5-1 and TRBJ1-1, the complete variable domain reads KAGVTQTPRYLIKTRGQQVTLSCSPISGHRSVSWYQQTPGQGLQFLFEYFSETQRNKGNFPGRFSGRQFSNSRSEMNVSTLELGDSALYLCASSLEGEGWTEAFFGQGTRLTVV.

J is TRBJ2-5 and V is TRBV25-1; TRBD2 agrees at 7 bases. The germline V gene has CDR1 MGHDK and CDR2 SYGVNS. Germline trimming cut 3 bases from V and 7 bases from J; bases unmatched to any gene: 5. The CDR3 runs 13 residues. The CDR3: CASSEAASGTQYF. The CDR3 DNA reads as TGTGCCAGCAGTGAGGCGGCTAGCGGGACCCAGTACTTC.

In DNA, the CDR3 is TGTGCCAGCAGTTTTTCTGGAGATAGCTCCTACAATGAGCAGTTCTTC. This translates into CASSFSGDSSYNEQFF. This sequence joins TRBV28 and TRBJ2-1; D is unresolved. Germline CDR1 is MDHEN and CDR2 is SYDVKM. CDR3 length: 16 amino acids. V lost 3 bases to trimming and J lost 0 bases, with 12 bases between them.

V and J are TRBV7-3 and TRBJ2-2, with 10 bases identical to TRBD2. Unmatched junction bases numbered 3, after V lost 5 bases and J lost 3 bases. This CDR3 is built from 15 residues. Germline lookup yields CDR1 SGHTA and CDR2 FQGTGA. DNA for the CDR3: TGTGCCAGCAGCCCTAGCGGGGGACACACCGGGGAGCTGTTTTTT. Amino acids: CASSPSGGHTGELFF. Drawing the rest from reference TRBV7-3 and TRBJ2-2, the complete variable domain is GAGVSQTPSNKVTEKGKYVELRCDPISGHTALYWYRQSLGQGPEFLIYFQGTGAADDSGLPNDRFFAVRPEGSVSTLKIQRTERGDSAVYLCASSPSGGHTGELFFGEGSRLTVL.

The genes are TRBV11-3 and TRBJ1-3; TRBD1 aligns across 7 bases. Germline-derived CDR1 and CDR2 are SGHNT and YENEEA. V dropped 6 bases and J dropped 0; count of bases not matched to a gene: 8. CDR3 length equals 16 residues. CDR3 coding DNA: TGTGCCAGCAGTAAAAGCCGGGACAGCTCTGGAAACACCATATATTTT. This sequence encodes CASSKSRDSSGNTIYF.

This chain connects TRBV6-1 to TRBJ1-1; D is possibly TRBD1 (6 bases). The CDR3 loop spans 13 amino acids. With 1 base removed from V and 14 bases from J, the gap between germline ends came to 17 bases. Germline V CDR1 and CDR2: MNHNS, SASEGT. The CDR3 DNA sequence: TGTGCCAGCAGTGAAGGGGGGGGGCCCGGTGGGTTCTTT. This translates into CASSEGGGPGGFF.

This chain joins TRBV6-4 and TRBJ2-3; 13 bases line up with TRBD2. The germline V gene encodes CDR1 MRHNA and CDR2 SNTAGT. This CDR3 has 15 residues. The J segment lost 5 bases and the V segment lost 6 bases, leaving 5 bases of the junction unmatched. CDR3 region: CASSRLAGGIDTQYF. CDR3 DNA: TGTGCCAGCAGCCGACTAGCGGGGGGTATAGATACGCAGTATTTT.

In its sample, this clone was seen a few times. This chain joins TRBV2 and TRBJ1-4; D ambiguous. V lost 3 bases, J lost 7 bases, and 12 bases lay in between. CDR1 SNHLY and CDR2 FYNNEI come from the germline V gene. The CDR3 contains 14 residues. The CDR3: CASSEGGPGEKLFF. The CDR3 DNA follows: TGTGCCAGCAGTGAGGGAGGCCCGGGTGAAAAACTGTTTTTT.

The J gene is TRBJ2-1, the V gene TRBV7-2; 8 nucleotides agree with TRBD2. V lost 7 bases to trimming and J lost 10 bases; unmatched junction nucleotides: 6. Germline V CDR1 and CDR2: SGHTA, FQGNSA. The CDR3 is 12 amino acids. CDR3 DNA sequence: TGTGCCAGCAACCAAGCGGGAGTGGAGCAGTTCTTC. As protein: CASNQAGVEQFF.

The chain employs TRBV28 and TRBJ1-4; D ambiguous. The CDR3 is 14 amino acids. Germline CDR1 MDHEN, CDR2 SYDVKM. The germline V and J ends were trimmed by 3 bases and 0 bases, with 5 bases remaining between them. In DNA, the CDR3 is TGTGCCAGCAGTTTGACATCAACTAATGAAAAACTGTTTTTT. Translated: CASSLTSTNEKLFF.

This clone appeared a few times. V gene TRBV7-9 combines with J gene TRBJ2-5; D is perhaps TRBD1 (5 bases). The CDR3 is made up of 14 amino acids. V shed 3 bases and J shed 0 bases, with 8 bases lying between them. Germline CDR1 is SEHNR and CDR2 is FQNEAQ (reference sequence). CDR3 sequence reads: CASSFGHYQETQYF. CDR3 DNA: TGTGCCAGCAGCTTCGGACACTACCAAGAGACCCAGTACTTC.

CDR3 amino acids: CASSLEFAARVSSYEQYF. The CDR3 nucleotides are TGTGCCAGCAGCTTGGAGTTCGCAGCCAGGGTCAGTAGCTACGAGCAGTACTTC. This rearrangement joins TRBV5-5 to TRBJ2-7; tentatively, D is TRBD1 (5 bases). The CDR3 has 18 amino acids. From germline, CDR1 is SGHKS and CDR2 YYEKEE (reference sequence). The germline V and J ends were trimmed by 0 bases and 3 bases, with 22 bases remaining between them.

V and J are TRBV7-8 and TRBJ2-7; D might be TRBD1 (6 bases). Germline V gives CDR1 SGHVS, CDR2 FQNEAQ. Deletions cut 0 bases from V and 7 bases from J, with 10 bases between. The CDR3 covers 13 residues. The chain's CDR3 is CASSLAVTGEQYF. The CDR3 bases are TGTGCCAGCAGCTTAGCGGTTACAGGGGAGCAGTACTTC.

This chain connects TRBV11-3 to TRBJ2-7, with D hard to call. V shed 1 base and J shed 0 bases, with 7 bases lying between them. The CDR3 consists of 14 residues. From germline, CDR1 is SGHNT and CDR2 YENEEA. The CDR3, as DNA: TGTGCCAGCAGCTTAGGGGCAGCCTCCTACGAGCAGTACTTC. Its protein product is CASSLGAASYEQYF.

The chain joins TRBV14 to TRBJ1-1, with 7 bases identical to TRBD1. The ends lost 4 bases at V and 1 base at J; junction bases unmatched: 6. The CDR3 has 15 residues. CDR1 and CDR2 (germline): SGHDN, FVKESK. The CDR3 DNA is TGTGCCAGCAGCCCCTACAGGGGAGGGAACACTGAAGCTTTCTTT. Its translation is CASSPYRGGNTEAFF. The whole variable domain, remainder taken from reference TRBV14 and TRBJ1-1, is EAGVTQFPSHSVIEKGQTVTLRCDPISGHDNLYWYRRVMGKEIKFLLHFVKESKQDESGMPNNRFLAERTGGTYSTLKVQPAELEDSGVYFCASSPYRGGNTEAFFGQGTRLTVV.

The V call is TRBV5-4, the J call TRBJ2-6; D not resolved. Germline values: CDR1 SGHNT, CDR2 YYREEE (reference sequence). V was shortened by 3 bases and J by 4 bases, with 14 bases between the two germline ends. The CDR3 runs to 16 residues. The CDR3 DNA reads TGTGCCAGCAGCTCCCCCCAAGCCGTGGGGGCCAACGTCCTGACTTTC. Translation: CASSSPQAVGANVLTF.

This chain uses TRBV5-1 with TRBJ2-1; 8 bases match TRBD1. J gave up 7 bases and V 4 bases, and 7 bases lay outside the gene matches. This CDR3 is 14 amino acids long. Germline CDR1 reads SGHRS; CDR2 reads YFSETQ. The CDR3 DNA reads as TGCGCCAGCAGCCAAGGACAGGGTTTTAATGAGCAGTTCTTC. Translation: CASSQGQGFNEQFF.